This TCR beta chain was recorded in a study of blood T cell repertoires in COVID-19. Turning to the study itself: Researchers got acute and convalescent COVID-19 samples from the United States, Italy and Spain. In each case, the material was cDNA or gDNA derived from T cells, B-cell-depleted T cells, or PBMCs.

TCRdb's copy holds only in-frame clones and misses some; the assay was immunoSEQ multiplex PCR. The data contain 90,000 to 120,000 clones, roughly 89% of them singletons. The CDR3 has 12 residues. Germline lookup yields CDR1 MDHEN and CDR2 SYDVKM. The V and J ends lost 6 bases and 2 bases respectively, with 4 bases between them. The chain has TRBV28 and TRBJ2-2; no clear D. The sequence came from a human donor in a cohort sampled during active COVID-19. Sequencing was carried out using peripheral blood. CDR3 in DNA: TGTGCCAGCAGGCGAAACACCGGGGAGCTGTTTTTT. This translates into CASRRNTGELFF.